The next 22 T cell receptor beta chains were all read from a single sample in a study of T cells in women clearing cervical HPV infection. Repertoires were generated with immunoSEQ multiplex PCR, while TCRdb's copy carries only in-frame clones and drops some. The sample data list over 20,000 clones. Sequencing input: blood buffy coat. The source is a woman aged 18 to 75 with a cervical HPV16 infection that either progressed to CIN3+ or cleared (not recorded which).

About this clone itself: One end of the junction does not line up with germline, which may come from a read error. The CDR3 goes on 3 residues after the read ends, and that part is filled in from the germline J gene. The rearrangement uses TRBV4-2 and TRBJ2-5; TRBD2 aligns across 7 bases. Germline V CDR1 and CDR2: LGHNA, YNFKEQ. The CDR3 has 14 amino acids. CDR3 in amino acids: CASSQAGYEETQYF. Incomplete CDR3 DNA: TGCGCCAGCAGCCAAGCGGGGTACGAGGAGACC.

In the case of this clone: The missing CDR3 end, 3 residues past where the read stops, is filled in from the germline J gene. J is TRBJ2-2 and V is TRBV11-2; TRBD2 might be the D (7 bases). With 3 bases removed from V and 4 bases from J, the gap between germline ends came to 12 bases. The CDR3 runs to 15 residues. Germline CDR1 SGHAT, CDR2 FQNNGV. CDR3 DNA, as far as it was read: TGTGCCAGCAGCTTGGTGGGGGGGGCCACCGGGGAG. This gives the protein CASSLVGGATGE. From start to end, the CDR3 is CASSLVGGATGELFF.

Of note for this clone: The read is 3 residues too short to cover the CDR3 end, so that end is filled in from the germline J gene. The rearrangement uses TRBV7-9 and TRBJ1-2; D gene uncertain. This CDR3 has 13 amino acids. Per the germline V gene, CDR1 is SEHNR and CDR2 is FQNEAQ (reference sequence). Incomplete CDR3 DNA: TGTGCCAGCAGCCCGGGTTCAAAAGATACC. Translating gives CASSPGSKDT. Given in full, the CDR3 is CASSPGSKDTYTF.

Comment on this clone: The read is 3 residues too short to cover the CDR3 end, so that end is filled in from the germline J gene. The chain has TRBV30 and TRBJ1-1; D possibly corresponds to TRBD1 (6 bases). Germline values: CDR1 GTSNPN, CDR2 SVGIG (reference sequence). Trimming removed 8 bases from V and 3 bases from J, with 13 bases in between. This CDR3 region has 12 residues. The CDR3 region is CAGRTADTEAFF. CDR3 DNA (partial): TGTGCCGGAAGGACAGCTGACACTGAA.

Comments on this clone: The read ends 3 residues early relative to the CDR3; the germline J gene fills the gap. The V gene is TRBV5-4, the J gene TRBJ2-5; TRBD1 aligns across 10 bases. The CDR3 has 16 amino acids. Germline V lookup: CDR1 SGHNT, CDR2 YYREEE (reference sequence). Trimming took 0 bases from V and 5 from J; bases not matched to a gene: 7. The CDR3 DNA, read in part, is TGTGCCAGCAGCTTGGATTTGGGACAGGGGCGGGAGACC. Its translation: CASSLDLGQGRET. The whole CDR3 is CASSLDLGQGRETQYF.

Turning to this clone: The read terminates 3 residues before the CDR3 end, so the remaining end is supplied by the germline J gene. The rearrangement joins TRBV4-1 to TRBJ1-5; D not resolved. The V gene lost 0 bases and the J gene lost 0 bases, with 12 bases spanning the gap. The CDR3 loop spans 17 amino acids. Germline V gene lookup returns CDR1 MGHRA and CDR2 YSYEKL. The CDR3: CASSQEEGSYSNQPQHF. The CDR3 DNA, read in part, is TGCGCCAGCAGCCAAGAGGAGGGCAGCTATAGCAATCAGCCC.

Concerning this clone: The read is 3 residues too short to cover the CDR3 end, so that end is filled in from the germline J gene. This rearrangement joins TRBV6-2 or TRBV6-3 to TRBJ2-1; the match to TRBD2 covers 13 bases. V dropped 6 bases and J dropped 9; count of bases not matched to a gene: 11. Germline V CDR1 and CDR2: MNHEY, SVGEGT. The CDR3 totals 16 residues. Partial CDR3 DNA: TGTGCCAGCAGACCTACTAGCGGGGGGGGCTGGGGTGAG. This encodes CASRPTSGGGWGE. The entire CDR3 protein is CASRPTSGGGWGEQFF.

About this clone itself: The CDR3 goes on 3 residues after the read ends, and that part is filled in from the germline J gene. The chain recombines TRBV18 with TRBJ2-2; a weak D match, TRBD1 (6 bases). CDR1 is KGHSH, CDR2 LQKENI, per germline. Trimming stripped 3 bases from V and 4 bases from J, with 15 bases between. The CDR3 is made up of 16 amino acids. CDR3 sequence: CASSPDRDTVTGELFF. CDR3 bases read: TGTGCCAGCTCACCGGACCGGGACACCGTCACCGGGGAG.

As concerns this clone: The junction differs from germline at one of its ends, possibly a read error. The CDR3 end falls 3 residues outside the read, so it is completed with the germline J gene. V usage is TRBV4-2 and J usage is TRBJ2-2, with TRBD2 matching over 7 bases. CDR1 LGHNA and CDR2 YNFKEQ come from the germline V gene. The CDR3 runs 16 residues. The DNA read from the CDR3 is TGCGCCAGCAGCCAGGACCGCGGGGGATGGACCGGGGAG. Its protein product is CASSQDRGGWTGE. From start to end, the CDR3 is CASSQDRGGWTGELFF.

About this clone itself: With the read ending 3 residues before the CDR3 end, the germline J gene is used to fill in that end. The chain uses TRBV5-4 and TRBJ2-5, with a weak D call TRBD2 (7 bases). Between the trimmed V and J ends, which lost 4 bases and 1 base, there was a span of 14 bases. Germline loops: CDR1 SGHNT, CDR2 YYREEE (reference sequence). The CDR3 is 15 amino acids. CDR3 DNA, as far as it was read: TGTGCCAGCAGCCTTGGAGGGGGGGGCCAAGAGACC. Translation gives CASSLGGGGQET. The CDR3 in full is CASSLGGGGQETQYF.

About this clone: The read halts 3 residues ahead of the CDR3 end, with the missing end drawn from the germline J gene. V gene TRBV6-4 combines with J gene TRBJ2-2; 7 nucleotides match TRBD2. CDR3 length: 14 amino acids. Germline CDR1 MRHNA, CDR2 SNTAGT. The V segment lost 2 bases and the J segment 3 bases; nucleotides outside the gene matches: 0. CDR3 bases read: TGTGCCAGCAGTGACACTAGCGACACCGGGGAG. Its protein is CASSDTSDTGE. The complete CDR3 protein is CASSDTSDTGELFF.

Regarding this clone: The read finishes 3 residues shy of the CDR3 end, and the germline J gene is used to complete it. This sequence joins TRBV7-6 and TRBJ2-7; 7 bases align to TRBD1. The CDR3 length is 14 residues. Germline V gives CDR1 SGHVS, CDR2 FNYEAQ. Unmatched junction bases numbered 7, after V lost 2 bases and J lost 6 bases. The CDR3 region is CASSLRQGVTEQYF. CDR3 DNA (partial): TGTGCCAGCAGCTTACGACAGGGAGTCACCGAG.

For this clone: From the germline J gene comes the end of the CDR3, since the read stops 3 residues before it. This chain links TRBV5-4 with TRBJ1-2; 9 nucleotides line up with TRBD1. V trimming: 3 bases; J trimming: 4 bases; junction bases outside the gene matches: 7. Germline CDR1 and CDR2: SGHNT and YYREEE (reference sequence). The CDR3 is 15 residues long. The part of the CDR3 DNA that was read is TGTGCCAGCAGCTGGGGACAGGGCGGCTCCTATGGC. Protein product: CASSWGQGGSYG. In full, the CDR3 is CASSWGQGGSYGYTF.

As to this clone: The CDR3 extends 3 residues past the end of the read, so its final part is completed from the germline J gene. The chain combines TRBV4-1 with TRBJ2-1; TRBD2 matches 7 bases. The CDR3 spans 16 residues. Germline values: CDR1 MGHRA, CDR2 YSYEKL. With 0 bases clipped from V and 4 bases from J, the junction kept 6 bases outside the gene matches. The CDR3 DNA, read in part, is TGCGCCAGCAGCCAAGAACCGGCTAGCGGATACAATGAG. Amino acids: CASSQEPASGYNE. The full CDR3 reads CASSQEPASGYNEQFF.

To note about this clone: The CDR3 end is not reached by the read, which stops 3 residues before it; the germline J gene fills it in. The rearrangement links TRBV10-3 to TRBJ1-2, with 7 nucleotides matching TRBD1. V shed 5 bases, J shed 3 bases, and the junction held 6 bases outside the gene matches. The CDR3 runs to 14 residues. Germline V gene sequence: CDR1 ENHRY, CDR2 SYGVKD. The sequenced CDR3 bases are TGTGCCATCAGTTCGACAGGGAATGACTATGGC. Translation: CAISSTGNDYG. The CDR3 in full is CAISSTGNDYGYTF.

As for this clone: The read terminates 3 residues ahead of where the CDR3 ends, so the germline J gene completes it. This rearrangement joins TRBV7-6 to TRBJ2-2; 7 bases fit TRBD1. The V gene end was trimmed by 5 bases and the J gene end by 4 bases; junction bases not matched to a gene: 10. Germline CDR1 reads SGHVS; CDR2 reads FNYEAQ. The CDR3 length is 16 residues. Incomplete CDR3 DNA: TGTGCCAGCAGCCCACCCGGGACAGAAACCACCGGGGAG. Its protein is CASSPPGTETTGE. The full CDR3 protein is CASSPPGTETTGELFF.

Partial CDR3 DNA: TGCGCCAGCAGCTTGGGAGGGACAGGGAATCAGCCC. Translated: CASSLGGTGNQP. The entire CDR3 sequence reads CASSLGGTGNQPQHF. The rearrangement links TRBV5-1 to TRBJ1-5; TRBD1 matches at 9 bases. With the read ending 3 residues before the CDR3 end, the germline J gene is used to fill in that end. CDR1 and CDR2 (germline): SGHRS, YFSETQ. The CDR3 spans 15 residues. J lost 4 bases, V lost 0 bases, and 2 bases had no gene match.

For this clone: The CDR3 end lies 3 residues beyond the end of the read and is filled in from the germline J gene. The chain carries TRBV7-2 and TRBJ2-7, with D maybe TRBD1 (5 bases). The CDR3 runs 15 residues. V dropped 5 bases and J dropped 2 bases, with 16 bases sitting between them. CDR1 SGHTA and CDR2 FQGNSA come from the germline V gene. The CDR3 loop reads CASSRTKGLAYEQYF. The sequenced part of the CDR3 DNA is TGTGCCAGCAGCCGGACCAAGGGGTTGGCCTACGAG.

As for this clone: The read terminates 3 residues before the CDR3 end, so the remaining end is supplied by the germline J gene. This chain joins TRBV20-1 and TRBJ2-3; a weak D match, TRBD1 (6 bases). Germline V CDR1 and CDR2: DFQATT, SNEGSKA (reference sequence). The CDR3 runs 15 residues. The ends were cut back, 0 bases at V and 3 bases at J, with 13 bases in the middle. CDR3 DNA (partial): TGCAGTGCTAGAGATACCACCCAGGGGACAGATACG. This sequence encodes CSARDTTQGTDT. The full CDR3 protein is CSARDTTQGTDTQYF.

As regards this clone: The CDR3 end is not reached by the read, which stops 3 residues before it; the germline J gene fills it in. The chain recombines TRBV30 with TRBJ2-3; D assignment may be TRBD1 or TRBD2 (5 bases each). Germline V gene data show CDR1 as GTSNPN and CDR2 as SVGIG (reference sequence). Deletions cut 0 bases from V and 2 bases from J, with 15 bases between. CDR3 length: 16 residues. The CDR3 is CAWSVNIRGVTDTQYF. The DNA read from the CDR3 is TGTGCCTGGAGTGTTAACATCCGAGGGGTCACAGATACG.

On this clone: The CDR3 goes on 3 residues after the read ends, and that part is filled in from the germline J gene. The rearrangement uses TRBV7-9 and TRBJ1-4; TRBD1 is a possible D gene (6 bases). The V gene's germline CDR1 is SEHNR and CDR2 FQNEAQ (reference sequence). This CDR3 is built from 15 residues. This CDR3 reads CASSEDSSYNSPLFF. CDR3 DNA, as far as it was read: TGTGCCAGCAGCGAGGACAGCTCCTATAATTCACCA.

The CDR3 region is CSAQRGITEAFF. The CDR3 DNA, read in part, is TGCAGTGCGCAACGGGGAATCACTGAA. V and J are TRBV20-1 and TRBJ1-1; no definite D call. The CDR3 is cut off 3 residues early in the read; its end comes from the germline J gene. This CDR3 comprises 12 residues. Germline CDR1 and CDR2: DFQATT and SNEGSKA (reference sequence). Deletions cut 6 bases from V and 4 bases from J, with 12 bases between.